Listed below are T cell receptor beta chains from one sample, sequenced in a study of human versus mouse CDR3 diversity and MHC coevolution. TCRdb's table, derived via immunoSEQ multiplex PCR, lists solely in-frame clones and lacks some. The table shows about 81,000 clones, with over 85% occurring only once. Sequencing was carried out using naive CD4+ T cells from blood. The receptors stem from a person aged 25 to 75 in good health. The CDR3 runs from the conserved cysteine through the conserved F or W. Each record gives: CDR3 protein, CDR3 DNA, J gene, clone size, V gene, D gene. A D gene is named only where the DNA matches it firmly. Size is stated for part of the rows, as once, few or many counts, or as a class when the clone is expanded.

CASSWGTSFSGNTIYF,TGTGCCAGCAGTTGGGGGACATCTTTCTCTGGAAACACCATATATTTT,TRBJ1-3,NA,TRBV6-5,NA
CASSPAGTSGGVGKDTQYF,TGTGCCAGCAGCCCTGCCGGGACTAGCGGGGGGGTAGGGAAAGATACGCAGTATTTT,TRBJ2-3,NA,TRBV5-4,TRBD2
CASSLKGRRDEQYF,TGTGCCAGCAGCCTTAAGGGGAGGAGAGACGAGCAGTACTTC,TRBJ2-7,NA,TRBV7-2,NA
CARSLGTGMNTEAFF,TGTGCCAGAAGCTTGGGGACAGGGATGAACACTGAAGCTTTCTTT,TRBJ1-1,NA,TRBV5-3,TRBD1
CASSSGLRNTEAFF,TGTGCCAGCAGCTCCGGACTTCGGAACACTGAAGCTTTCTTT,TRBJ1-1,NA,TRBV7-9,NA
CASSQDRSGNTIYF,TGTGCCAGCAGCCAAGATCGGTCTGGAAACACCATATATTTT,TRBJ1-3,few,TRBV28,NA
CASKLSAPVNTEAFF,TGTGCCAGCAAGCTCTCCGCGCCGGTGAACACTGAAGCTTTCTTT,TRBJ1-1,once,TRBV7-8,NA
CASSQAGSGSTDTQYF,TGTGCCAGCAGCCAAGCTGGTAGCGGATCCACAGATACGCAGTATTTT,TRBJ2-3,NA,TRBV4-2,NA
CASSQAPGGGSYNEQFF,TGCGCCAGCAGCCAAGCCCCCGGGGGGGGTTCCTACAATGAGCAGTTCTTC,TRBJ2-1,NA,TRBV4-3,TRBD2
CASSYETGNSYEQYF,TGTGCCAGCAGTTACGAAACGGGAAACTCCTACGAGCAGTACTTC,TRBJ2-7,NA,TRBV6-6,NA
CASSLDRQGHGYTF,TGTGCCAGCAGCTTGGACCGGCAGGGGCATGGCTACACCTTC,TRBJ1-2,NA,TRBV5-4,NA
CASSLQFYNEQFF,TGTGCCAGCAGTTTACAGTTTTACAATGAGCAGTTCTTC,TRBJ2-1,NA,TRBV7-2,NA
CASSLGSGGTDTQYF,TGTGCTAGCAGCTTAGGAAGCGGGGGGACAGATACGCAGTATTTT,TRBJ2-3,once,TRBV7-7,TRBD2
CASSGSGSAVGEQFF,TGTGCCAGCAGTGGTAGCGGGAGTGCGGTGGGTGAGCAGTTCTTC,TRBJ2-1,NA,TRBV6-6,TRBD2
CASSMRTGNTIYF,TGTGCCAGTAGTATGAGAACTGGAAACACCATATATTTT,TRBJ1-3,NA,TRBV19,NA
CASSDRTGSGNSRTYEQYF,TGTGCCAGCAGTGACCGGACAGGGAGCGGGAATAGTAGAACCTACGAGCAGTACTTC,TRBJ2-7,NA,TRBV6-1,NA
CASLTRRGGETQYF,TGTGCCAGCCTTACGAGGCGGGGAGGAGAGACCCAGTACTTC,TRBJ2-5,NA,TRBV6-5,NA